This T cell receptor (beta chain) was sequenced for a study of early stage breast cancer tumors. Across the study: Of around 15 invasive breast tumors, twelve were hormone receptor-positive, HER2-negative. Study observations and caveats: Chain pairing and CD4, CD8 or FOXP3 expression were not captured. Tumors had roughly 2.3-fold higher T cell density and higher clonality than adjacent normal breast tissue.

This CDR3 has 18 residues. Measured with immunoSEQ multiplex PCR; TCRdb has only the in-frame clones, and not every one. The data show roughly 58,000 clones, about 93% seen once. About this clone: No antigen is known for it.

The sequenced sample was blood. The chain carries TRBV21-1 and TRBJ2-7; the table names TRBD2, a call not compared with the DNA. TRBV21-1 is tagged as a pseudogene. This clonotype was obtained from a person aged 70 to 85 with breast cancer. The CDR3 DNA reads TGTGCCAGCAGCTCCAGGTGTCAGTCTGCGGGAGAGACCTACGAGCAGTACTTC. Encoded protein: CASSSRCQSAGETYEQYF.